This T cell receptor (beta chain) was captured by sequencing in a study of cytomegalovirus exposure and HLA in healthy donors. Whole-study results and caveats: Versus the approximately 720-donor mean, an Asian-associated ancestry cluster reportedly showed fewer N-insertions in a later analysis. Based on reports, TCR beta sequences accurately predicted HLA-A and HLA-B alleles for most subjects.

Notes on this clone: Antigen: not known.

PCR used 60 Vbeta primers and 13 Jbeta primers. Method: immunoSEQ multiplex PCR; TCRdb's copy keeps in-frame clones and lacks some. The table records tens of thousands of clones, around 80% of them present only once. This CDR3 contains 11 residues. Trimming removed 6 bases at V and 7 bases at J, with 9 bases between. Germline V gives CDR1 WNHNN, CDR2 SYGVQD (reference sequence). The sequencing sample was made of PBMCs. This TCR came from a man aged 50 to 59 in good health and CMV-seronegative. The J gene is TRBJ2-5, the V gene TRBV10-1; D gene ambiguous. The CDR3 DNA is TGCGCCAGCAGGAGGCTTGGGACCCAGTACTTC. The encoded protein is CASRRLGTQYF.